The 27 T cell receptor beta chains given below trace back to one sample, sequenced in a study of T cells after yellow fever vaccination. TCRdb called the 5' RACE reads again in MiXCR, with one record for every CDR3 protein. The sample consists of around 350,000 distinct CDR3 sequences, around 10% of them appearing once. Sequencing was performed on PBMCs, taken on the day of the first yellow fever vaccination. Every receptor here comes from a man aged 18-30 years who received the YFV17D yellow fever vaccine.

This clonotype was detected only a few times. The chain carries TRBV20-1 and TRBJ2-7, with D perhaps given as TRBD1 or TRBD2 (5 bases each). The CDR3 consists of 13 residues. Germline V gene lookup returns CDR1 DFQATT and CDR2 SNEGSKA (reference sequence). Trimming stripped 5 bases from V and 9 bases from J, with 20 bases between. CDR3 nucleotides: TGCAGTGCTCAGAAACCGGGACGGCAAGGGCAGTACTTC. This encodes CSAQKPGRQGQYF.

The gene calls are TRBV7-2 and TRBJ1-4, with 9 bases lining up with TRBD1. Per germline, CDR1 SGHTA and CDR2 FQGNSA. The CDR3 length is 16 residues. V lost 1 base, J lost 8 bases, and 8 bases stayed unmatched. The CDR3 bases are TGTGCCAGCAGCTTAGGGCCAACAGGGGGCGGCGAAAAACTGTTTTTT. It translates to CASSLGPTGGGEKLFF. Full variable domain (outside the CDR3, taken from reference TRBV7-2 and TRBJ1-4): GAGVSQSPSNKVTEKGKDVELRCDPISGHTALYWYRQSLGQGLEFLIYFQGNSAPDKSGLPSDRFSAERTGGSVSTLTIQRTQQEDSAVYLCASSLGPTGGGEKLFFGSGTQLSVL.

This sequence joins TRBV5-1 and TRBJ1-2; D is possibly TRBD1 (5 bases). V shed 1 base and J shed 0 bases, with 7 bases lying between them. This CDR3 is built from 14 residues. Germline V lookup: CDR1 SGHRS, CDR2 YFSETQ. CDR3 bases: TGCGCCAGCAGCTTGTCGGGGGCTAACTATGGCTACACCTTC. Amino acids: CASSLSGANYGYTF.

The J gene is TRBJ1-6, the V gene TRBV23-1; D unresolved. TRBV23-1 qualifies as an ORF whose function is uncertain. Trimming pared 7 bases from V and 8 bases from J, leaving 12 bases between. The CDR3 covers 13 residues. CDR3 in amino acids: CASKGRGDSPLHF. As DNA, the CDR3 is TGCGCCAGCAAGGGTCGAGGAGATTCACCCCTCCACTTT.

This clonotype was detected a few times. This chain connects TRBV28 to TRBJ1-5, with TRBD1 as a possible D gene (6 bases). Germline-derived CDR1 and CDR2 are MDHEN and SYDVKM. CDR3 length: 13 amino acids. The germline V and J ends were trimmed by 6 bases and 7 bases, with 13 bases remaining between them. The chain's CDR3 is CASSLRTGQPQHF. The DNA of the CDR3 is TGTGCCAGCAGCTTACGAACAGGGCAGCCCCAGCATTTT.

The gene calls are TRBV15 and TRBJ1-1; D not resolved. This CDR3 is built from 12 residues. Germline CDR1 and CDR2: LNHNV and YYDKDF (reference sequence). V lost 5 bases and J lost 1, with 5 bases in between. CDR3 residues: CATSGKNTEAFF. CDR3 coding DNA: TGTGCCACCAGCGGAAAGAACACTGAAGCTTTCTTT.

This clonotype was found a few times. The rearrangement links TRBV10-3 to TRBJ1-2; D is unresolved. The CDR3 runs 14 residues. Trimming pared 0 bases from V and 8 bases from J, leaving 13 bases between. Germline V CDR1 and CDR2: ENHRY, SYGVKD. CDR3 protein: CAISESEGRVGYTF. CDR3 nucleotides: TGTGCCATCAGTGAGTCGGAGGGTAGGGTCGGCTACACCTTC.

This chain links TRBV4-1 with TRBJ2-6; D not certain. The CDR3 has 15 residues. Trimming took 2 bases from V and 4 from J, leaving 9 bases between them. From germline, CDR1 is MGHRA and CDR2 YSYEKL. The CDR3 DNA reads TGCGCCAGCAGCCAACCTAGAACCGGGGCCAACGTCCTGACTTTC. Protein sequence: CASSQPRTGANVLTF.

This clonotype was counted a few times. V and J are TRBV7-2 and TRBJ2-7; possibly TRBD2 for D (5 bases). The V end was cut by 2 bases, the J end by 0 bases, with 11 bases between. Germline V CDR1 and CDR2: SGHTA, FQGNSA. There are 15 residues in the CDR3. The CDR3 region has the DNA TGTGCCAGCAGCTTAACCGGGATCGCCTCCTACGAGCAGTACGTC. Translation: CASSLTGIASYEQYV.

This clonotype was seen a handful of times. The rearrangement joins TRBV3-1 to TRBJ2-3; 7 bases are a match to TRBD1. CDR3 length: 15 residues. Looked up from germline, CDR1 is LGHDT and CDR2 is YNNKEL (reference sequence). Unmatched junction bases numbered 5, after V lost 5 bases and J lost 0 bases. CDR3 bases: TGTGCCAGCAGCGGGACAGACACTAGCACAGATACGCAGTATTTT. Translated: CASSGTDTSTDTQYF.

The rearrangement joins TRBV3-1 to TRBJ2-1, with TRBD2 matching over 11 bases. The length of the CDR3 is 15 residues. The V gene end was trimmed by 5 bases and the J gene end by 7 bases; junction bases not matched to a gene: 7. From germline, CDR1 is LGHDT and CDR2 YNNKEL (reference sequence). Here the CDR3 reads CASSFGTSGQNEQFF. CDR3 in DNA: TGTGCCAGCAGCTTCGGGACTAGCGGACAAAATGAGCAGTTCTTC.

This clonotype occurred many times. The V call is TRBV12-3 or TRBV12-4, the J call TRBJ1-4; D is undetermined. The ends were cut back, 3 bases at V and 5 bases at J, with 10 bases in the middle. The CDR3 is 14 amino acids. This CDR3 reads CASSFPALNEKLFF. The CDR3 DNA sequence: TGTGCCAGCAGTTTCCCCGCGCTGAATGAAAAACTGTTTTTT.

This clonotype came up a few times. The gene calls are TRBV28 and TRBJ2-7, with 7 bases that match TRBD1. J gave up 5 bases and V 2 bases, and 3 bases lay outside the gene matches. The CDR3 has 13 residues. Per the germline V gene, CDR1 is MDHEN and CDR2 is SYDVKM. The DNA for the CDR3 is TGTGCCAGCAGTTTAGGGGACAGACACGAGCAGTACGTC. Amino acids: CASSLGDRHEQYV.

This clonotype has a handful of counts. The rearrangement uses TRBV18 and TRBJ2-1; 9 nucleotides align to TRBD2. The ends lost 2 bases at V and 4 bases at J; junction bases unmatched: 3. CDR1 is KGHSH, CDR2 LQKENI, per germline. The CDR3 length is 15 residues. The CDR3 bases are TGTGCCAGCTCACCAGAGCGGGGGGCATACAATGAGCAGTTCTTC. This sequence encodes CASSPERGAYNEQFF.

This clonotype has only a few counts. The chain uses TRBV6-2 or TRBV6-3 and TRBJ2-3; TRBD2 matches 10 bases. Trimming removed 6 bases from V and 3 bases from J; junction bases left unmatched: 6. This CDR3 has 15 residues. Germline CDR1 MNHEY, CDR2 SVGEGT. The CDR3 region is CASSVPSGGTDTQYF. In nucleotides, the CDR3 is TGTGCCAGCAGCGTACCTAGCGGGGGTACAGATACGCAGTATTTT.

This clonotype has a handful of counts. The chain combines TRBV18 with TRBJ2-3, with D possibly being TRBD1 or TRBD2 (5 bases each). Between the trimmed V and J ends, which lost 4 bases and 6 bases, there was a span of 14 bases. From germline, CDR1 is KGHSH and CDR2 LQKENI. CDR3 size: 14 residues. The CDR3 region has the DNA TGTGCCAGCTCACAGGGGACGGACGGGGATACGCAGTATTTT. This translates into CASSQGTDGDTQYF.

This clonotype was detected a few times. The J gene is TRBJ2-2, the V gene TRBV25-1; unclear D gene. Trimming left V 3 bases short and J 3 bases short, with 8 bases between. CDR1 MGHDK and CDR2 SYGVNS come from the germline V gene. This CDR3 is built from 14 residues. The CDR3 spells CASSDPEDTGELFF. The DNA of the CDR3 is TGTGCCAGCAGTGATCCTGAGGACACCGGGGAGCTGTTTTTT. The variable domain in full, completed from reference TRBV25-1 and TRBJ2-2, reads EADIYQTPRYLVIGTGKKITLECSQTMGHDKMYWYQQDPGMELHLIHYSYGVNSTEKGDLSSESTVSRIRTEHFPLTLESARPSHTSQYLCASSDPEDTGELFFGEGSRLTVL.

CDR3 in amino acids: CASSLASSQETQYF. In nucleotides, the CDR3 is TGCGCCAGCAGCTTGGCCTCCTCTCAAGAGACCCAGTACTTC. The V call is TRBV5-1, the J call TRBJ2-5; D gene unclear. This CDR3 region has 14 residues. Trimming took 0 bases from V and 2 from J, leaving 8 bases between them. Germline V lookup: CDR1 SGHRS, CDR2 YFSETQ. The variable domain in full, completed from reference TRBV5-1 and TRBJ2-5, reads KAGVTQTPRYLIKTRGQQVTLSCSPISGHRSVSWYQQTPGQGLQFLFEYFSETQRNKGNFPGRFSGRQFSNSRSEMNVSTLELGDSALYLCASSLASSQETQYFGPGTRLLVL.

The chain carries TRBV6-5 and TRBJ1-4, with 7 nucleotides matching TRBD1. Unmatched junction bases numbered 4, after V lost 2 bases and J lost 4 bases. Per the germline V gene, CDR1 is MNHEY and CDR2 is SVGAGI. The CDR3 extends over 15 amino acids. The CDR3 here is CASSYAGQFNEKLFF. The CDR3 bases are TGTGCCAGCAGTTACGCGGGACAGTTTAATGAAAAACTGTTTTTT.

In DNA form, the CDR3 reads TGTGCCAGCAACCCTCAGGGGACGTCCTATGGCTACACCTTC. Translation: CASNPQGTSYGYTF. V usage is TRBV9 and J usage is TRBJ1-2, with D maybe TRBD1 (6 bases). Trimming took off 6 bases at V and 4 bases at J, with 16 bases between the two ends. CDR1 SGDLS and CDR2 YYNGEE come from the germline V gene. The length of the CDR3 is 14 residues.

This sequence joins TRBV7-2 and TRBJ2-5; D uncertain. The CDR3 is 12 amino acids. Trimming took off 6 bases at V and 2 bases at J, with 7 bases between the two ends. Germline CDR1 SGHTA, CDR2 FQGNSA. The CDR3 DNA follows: TGTGCCAGCAGTCCGATTCAAGAGACCCAGTACTTC. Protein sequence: CASSPIQETQYF.

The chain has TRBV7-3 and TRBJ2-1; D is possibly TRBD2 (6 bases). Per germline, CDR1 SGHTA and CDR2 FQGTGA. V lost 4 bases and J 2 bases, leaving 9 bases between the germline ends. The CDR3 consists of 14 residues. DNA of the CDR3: TGTGCCAGCAGCTCGGGGGTGCCCTACAATGAGCAGTTCTTC. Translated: CASSSGVPYNEQFF.

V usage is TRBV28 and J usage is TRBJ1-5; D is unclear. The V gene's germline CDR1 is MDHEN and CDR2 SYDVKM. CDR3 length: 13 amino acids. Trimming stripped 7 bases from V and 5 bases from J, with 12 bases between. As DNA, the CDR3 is TGTGCCAGCAAACAGTTGAGATATCAGCCCCAGCATTTT. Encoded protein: CASKQLRYQPQHF.

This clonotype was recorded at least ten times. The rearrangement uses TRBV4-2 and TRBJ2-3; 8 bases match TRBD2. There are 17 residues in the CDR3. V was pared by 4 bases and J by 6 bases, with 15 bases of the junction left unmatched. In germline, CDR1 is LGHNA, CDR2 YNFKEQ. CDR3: CASSLEPGGGALDTQYF. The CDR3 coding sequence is TGTGCCAGCAGCCTAGAACCGGGAGGGGGGGCCCTGGATACGCAGTATTTT.

The CDR3 DNA sequence: TGTGCCAGCAGCTTGTTAGTTTCGAACTTCTATAATTCACCCCTCCACTTT. Encoded protein: CASSLLVSNFYNSPLHF. The rearrangement uses TRBV5-5 and TRBJ1-6; no clear D. Between the trimmed V and J ends, which lost 1 base and 3 bases, there was a span of 14 bases. Germline V gene data show CDR1 as SGHKS and CDR2 as YYEKEE (reference sequence). The CDR3 totals 17 residues.

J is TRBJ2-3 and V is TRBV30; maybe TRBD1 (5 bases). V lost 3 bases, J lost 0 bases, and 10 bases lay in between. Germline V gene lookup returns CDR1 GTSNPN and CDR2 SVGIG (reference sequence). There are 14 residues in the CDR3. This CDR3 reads CAWSQGTSTDTQYF. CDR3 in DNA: TGTGCCTGGAGCCAGGGAACTAGCACAGATACGCAGTATTTT.

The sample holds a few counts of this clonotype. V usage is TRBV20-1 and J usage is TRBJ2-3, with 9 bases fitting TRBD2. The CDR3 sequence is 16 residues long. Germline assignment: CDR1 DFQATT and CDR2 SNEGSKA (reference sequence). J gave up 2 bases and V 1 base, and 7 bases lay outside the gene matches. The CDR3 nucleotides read TGCAGTGCTAGAGGGGCTAGCGGGGACCTCACAGATACGCAGTATTTT. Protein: CSARGASGDLTDTQYF.